The 25 T cell receptor beta chains given below trace back to one sample, sequenced in a study of cytotoxic CD8 clonotypes in ibrutinib-treated CLL. Sequenced by immunoSEQ multiplex PCR; TCRdb stores in-frame clones only, minus some. The sample shows 150,000 to 200,000 clones, approximately 90% of them seen only once. The sample was PBMCs, taken at disease progression, from a patient treated with ibrutinib. These receptors were obtained from a human donor with chronic lymphocytic leukemia.

V gene TRBV29-1 combines with J gene TRBJ2-1; D remains unclear. V was shortened by 7 bases and J by 0 bases, with 13 bases between the two germline ends. From germline, CDR1 is SQVTM and CDR2 ANQGSEA. The CDR3 contains 14 residues. CDR3: CSDLGRTSYNEQFF. CDR3 DNA sequence: TGCAGCGACCTCGGGCGTACCTCCTACAATGAGCAGTTCTTC.

In this sample, this clone turned up a few times. The J gene is TRBJ1-5, the V gene TRBV4-2; D call uncertain. Trimming cost V 0 bases and J 5 bases, with 17 bases left between them. The CDR3 has 17 amino acids. Germline V gene data show CDR1 as LGHNA and CDR2 as YNFKEQ. The CDR3 reads CASSQDKGGPQYQPQHF. CDR3 DNA sequence: TGTGCCAGCAGCCAAGATAAAGGTGGCCCCCAATATCAGCCCCAGCATTTT.

This sequence joins TRBV29-1 and TRBJ2-7; no clear D. The CDR3 has 13 amino acids. V was clipped by 6 bases and J by 0 bases, with 12 bases between them. CDR1 is SQVTM and CDR2 is ANQGSEA in the germline V gene. CDR3: CSVSRTASYEQYF. CDR3 nucleotides: TGCAGCGTGTCAAGGACGGCCTCCTACGAGCAGTACTTC.

This rearrangement joins TRBV29-1 to TRBJ2-3; the match to TRBD2 covers 9 bases. The CDR3 totals 16 residues. The germline V gene encodes CDR1 SQVTM and CDR2 ANQGSEA. The J segment lost 7 bases and the V segment lost 3 bases, leaving 14 bases of the junction unmatched. The CDR3 loop is CSVDGMTSGGLNTQYF. For the CDR3, the DNA is TGCAGCGTTGACGGAATGACTAGCGGAGGGCTTAATACGCAGTATTTT.

V gene TRBV30 combines with J gene TRBJ2-2, with 9 bases lining up with TRBD2. The ends lost 1 base at V and 6 bases at J; junction bases unmatched: 3. CDR1 is GTSNPN and CDR2 is SVGIG in the germline V gene (reference sequence). The CDR3 has 14 residues. This chain's CDR3 is CAWSGGLAAGELFF. For the CDR3, the DNA is TGTGCCTGGAGTGGGGGACTAGCTGCCGGGGAGCTGTTTTTT.

The genes are TRBV15 and TRBJ2-5, with 8 bases lining up with TRBD2. This CDR3 contains 14 residues. Germline V gives CDR1 LNHNV, CDR2 YYDKDF (reference sequence). V lost 8 bases and J lost 4; bases outside the gene matches: 9. CDR3 loop: CATEREWGLETQYF. The CDR3 nucleotides read TGTGCCACCGAGCGGGAGTGGGGTCTAGAGACCCAGTACTTC.

This chain joins TRBV6-5 and TRBJ2-5, with D unresolved. This CDR3 contains 15 residues. V was clipped by 2 bases and J by 5 bases, with 15 bases between them. CDR1 MNHEY and CDR2 SVGAGI come from the germline V gene. The CDR3 DNA reads as TGTGCCAGCAGTTACAGTCTAGGAGCCACGGAGACCCAGTACTTC. Translated, it gives CASSYSLGATETQYF.

The chain couples TRBV30 to TRBJ2-2, with a weak D call TRBD2 (6 bases). Trimming removed 0 bases at V and 4 bases at J, with 18 bases between. Per the germline V gene, CDR1 is GTSNPN and CDR2 is SVGIG (reference sequence). The CDR3 loop spans 17 amino acids. CDR3: CAWSVRGAGSVTGELFF. CDR3 DNA: TGTGCCTGGAGTGTACGGGGTGCGGGATCGGTCACCGGGGAGCTGTTTTTT.

The chain uses TRBV27 and TRBJ1-2; tentatively, D is TRBD1 (6 bases). The CDR3 spans 14 residues. CDR1 and CDR2 (germline): MNHEY, SMNVEV (reference sequence). V was trimmed by 5 bases and J by 6 bases, leaving 16 bases between them. The CDR3 nucleotides are TGTGCCAGCAGTCCTTACAGGGCCAACAATGGCTACACCTTC. Translating it yields CASSPYRANNGYTF.

The V gene is TRBV7-9, the J gene TRBJ2-7; D call uncertain. Germline V CDR1 and CDR2: SEHNR, FQNEAQ (reference sequence). The CDR3 is made up of 15 amino acids. The V end was cut by 4 bases, the J end by 0 bases, with 13 bases between. The DNA for the CDR3 is TGTGCCAGCAGCTCCGACGGGTTAAGCTCCTACGAGCAGTACTTC. It codes for CASSSDGLSSYEQYF.

The genes are TRBV6-1 and TRBJ1-5; 8 nucleotides align to TRBD1. With V trimmed by 7 bases and J by 5 bases, 7 bases remained unmatched. CDR1 and CDR2 from the germline V gene are MNHNS and SASEGT. The CDR3 sequence is 14 residues long. CDR3 bases: TGTGCCAGCAAATTATCAGGGGGCCATCAGCCCCAGCATTTT. Protein sequence: CASKLSGGHQPQHF.

The chain uses TRBV5-1 and TRBJ2-1, with 9 bases fitting TRBD2. Per the germline V gene, CDR1 is SGHRS and CDR2 is YFSETQ. The CDR3 consists of 16 residues. Trimming cost V 4 bases and J 6 bases; bases outside gene matches: 11. Here the CDR3 DNA reads TGCGCCAGCAGCCTATCGGGACTAGCCATATCCAATGAGCAGTTCTTC. Amino acid sequence: CASSLSGLAISNEQFF.

CDR3 DNA: TGTGCCAGCAGTTACCTCGGGACAGGGGGGACGGCTGAAGCTTTCTTT. It specifies CASSYLGTGGTAEAFF. The chain has TRBV6-6 and TRBJ1-1, with TRBD1 identical over 11 bases. V shed 2 bases and J 6 bases; nucleotides not matched to a gene: 8. This CDR3 spans 16 amino acids. CDR1 MNHNY and CDR2 SVGAGI come from the germline V gene (reference sequence).

The chain couples TRBV5-1 to TRBJ2-3, with 7 bases that match TRBD2. This CDR3 has 15 amino acids. From germline, CDR1 is SGHRS and CDR2 YFSETQ. V shed 0 bases and J 4 bases; nucleotides not matched to a gene: 5. The CDR3 loop reads CASSLVAGVADTQYF. The CDR3 nucleotides are TGCGCCAGCAGCTTGGTGGCGGGAGTCGCAGATACGCAGTATTTT.

The genes are TRBV30 and TRBJ1-1, with D hard to call. From germline, CDR1 is GTSNPN and CDR2 SVGIG (reference sequence). This CDR3 is 13 amino acids long. V was shortened by 0 bases and J by 1 base, with 6 bases between the two germline ends. The CDR3, as DNA: TGTGCCTGGAGTGTAGCTCCGAACACTGAAGCTTTCTTT. This codes for CAWSVAPNTEAFF. The entire variable domain, with the rest obtained from reference TRBV30 and TRBJ1-1, is as follows: SQTIHQWPATLVQPVGSPLSLECTVEGTSNPNLYWYRQAAGRGLQLLFYSVGIGQISSEVPQNLSASRPQDRQFILSSKKLLLSDSGFYLCAWSVAPNTEAFFGQGTRLTVV.

The chain carries TRBV4-2 and TRBJ2-1; D remains ambiguous. CDR1 and CDR2 from the germline V gene are LGHNA and YNFKEQ. Trimming took 3 bases from V and 9 from J, leaving 12 bases between them. The CDR3 covers 13 residues. The CDR3 nucleotides are TGTGCCAGCAGCCAGGGCACATTATCTGAGCAGTTCTTC. It encodes CASSQGTLSEQFF.

The rearrangement joins TRBV4-1 to TRBJ2-3, with 12 bases aligning to TRBD2. J was trimmed by 6 bases and V by 3 bases; bases with no gene match: 13. In germline, CDR1 is MGHRA, CDR2 YSYEKL. The CDR3 is 18 residues long. The CDR3, as DNA: TGCGCCAGCAGCCATAACGGACTAGCGGGGCAGTTGGGGGATACGCAGTATTTT. Protein sequence: CASSHNGLAGQLGDTQYF.

The genes are TRBV7-2 and TRBJ2-3; D is unclear. CDR1 is SGHTA, CDR2 FQGNSA, per germline. The V end lost 3 bases, the J end lost 6 bases, and 10 bases lay between the germline ends. The CDR3 is made up of 13 amino acids. The CDR3 protein is CASSLARLDTQYF. Written as DNA, the CDR3 is TGTGCCAGCAGCTTGGCAAGACTGGATACGCAGTATTTT. Full variable domain (outside the CDR3, taken from reference TRBV7-2 and TRBJ2-3): GAGVSQSPSNKVTEKGKDVELRCDPISGHTALYWYRQSLGQGLEFLIYFQGNSAPDKSGLPSDRFSAERTGGSVSTLTIQRTQQEDSAVYLCASSLARLDTQYFGPGTRLTVL.

In its sample, this clone was seen a few times. The rearrangement joins TRBV7-3 to TRBJ2-3, with 7 bases identical to TRBD2. The germline CDR1 and CDR2 sequences are SGHTA and FQGTGA. The CDR3 consists of 17 residues. The V and J ends lost 1 base and 3 bases, in that order; junction bases with no gene match: 10. CDR3 coding DNA: TGTGCCAGCAGCTTAAAGCTCCCGGGAGGAACAACAGATACGCAGTATTTT. Translating it yields CASSLKLPGGTTDTQYF.

This chain links TRBV19 with TRBJ2-1; D may be TRBD2 (6 bases). The CDR3 contains 13 residues. With 5 bases removed from V and 4 bases from J, the gap between germline ends came to 9 bases. Germline V CDR1 and CDR2: LNHDA, SQIVND (reference sequence). The CDR3 region has the DNA TGTGCCAGTAGTTCGACTAGTTACAATGAGCAGTTCTTC. Residues: CASSSTSYNEQFF.

This chain uses TRBV23-1 with TRBJ2-7, with TRBD1 as a possible D gene (6 bases). TRBV23-1 is recorded as an ORF, its role being uncertain. This CDR3 is 16 amino acids long. V gave up 0 bases and J gave up 3 bases, with 15 bases separating them. CDR3 bases: TGCGCCAGCAGTCAATCGGGACGCAGGGGAAACTACGAGCAGTACTTC. Residues: CASSQSGRRGNYEQYF.

The rearrangement uses TRBV5-1 and TRBJ2-1, with 7 bases identical to TRBD2. V trimming: 3 bases; J trimming: 6 bases; junction bases outside the gene matches: 15. Germline lookup yields CDR1 SGHRS and CDR2 YFSETQ. The CDR3 sequence is 17 residues long. CDR3 DNA sequence: TGCGCCAGCAGCTGGACCCCGGGAGCGGGAAGACCCAATGAGCAGTTCTTC. Translated: CASSWTPGAGRPNEQFF. Variable domain in full (rest from reference TRBV5-1 and TRBJ2-1): KAGVTQTPRYLIKTRGQQVTLSCSPISGHRSVSWYQQTPGQGLQFLFEYFSETQRNKGNFPGRFSGRQFSNSRSEMNVSTLELGDSALYLCASSWTPGAGRPNEQFFGPGTRLTVL.

J is TRBJ2-2 and V is TRBV7-9; D may be TRBD2 (5 bases). With 5 bases removed from V and 3 bases from J, the gap between germline ends came to 13 bases. Germline CDR1 SEHNR, CDR2 FQNEAQ (reference sequence). This CDR3 has 15 amino acids. The CDR3 DNA reads as TGTGCCAGCAGCCCCCTAGCTTATTACACCGGGGAGCTGTTTTTT. Translation gives CASSPLAYYTGELFF.

The V and J genes are TRBV4-3 and TRBJ2-7; 12 bases agree with TRBD2. The CDR3 loop spans 15 amino acids. V dropped 4 bases and J dropped 3; count of bases not matched to a gene: 4. Germline CDR1 and CDR2: LGHNA and YSLEER. The CDR3: CASSRGLAGIYEQYF. CDR3 bases: TGCGCCAGCAGCCGCGGACTAGCGGGAATCTACGAGCAGTACTTC.

The chain carries TRBV7-2 and TRBJ2-3, with 9 bases fitting TRBD2. The junction had 5 bases not matched to a gene; V was cut back by 0 bases and J by 7 bases. Germline V gene data show CDR1 as SGHTA and CDR2 as FQGNSA. The CDR3 length is 15 residues. The CDR3 loop reads CASSLALAGPNTQYF. The CDR3 nucleotides read TGTGCCAGCAGCTTAGCCCTAGCGGGACCTAATACGCAGTATTTT.